The 4 T cell receptor beta chains below were found in one sample sequenced in a study of T cells expressing NK-cell markers. TCRdb reprocessed the 5' RACE reads, with one entry per CDR3 protein and no DNA. The sample's table shows over 350,000 distinct CDR3 sequences. Sequenced input: blood T cells: a sorted CD56 or NKG2C T cell subset, CD4+ or CD8+ T cells, or bulk PBMC T cells (not recorded which). The receptors were gathered from a woman aged 50 to 60 in good health.

The rearrangement joins TRBV6-5 to TRBJ1-1; TCRdb outputs TRBD1, but without DNA this stays unchecked. Germline CDR1 MNHEY, CDR2 SVGAGI. This CDR3 is 15 amino acids long. The CDR3 here is CASSSRDRANTEAFF.

The CDR3 spells CATRPSPGQGHSNQPQHF. The chain recombines TRBV15 with TRBJ1-5; there is no DNA to check the TCRdb D call of TRBD1. This CDR3 region has 18 residues. Germline lookup yields CDR1 LNHNV and CDR2 YYDKDF (reference sequence).

The chain joins TRBV11-3 to TRBJ2-1; TCRdb outputs TRBD2, but without DNA this stays unchecked. The CDR3 spans 13 residues. CDR1 and CDR2 from the germline V gene are SGHNT and YENEEA. The CDR3 sequence is CASSPSQINEQFF.

The chain couples TRBV27 to TRBJ2-3; with no DNA, the TCRdb D assignment of TRBD2 cannot be verified. Per germline, CDR1 MNHEY and CDR2 SMNVEV (reference sequence). This CDR3 is 15 amino acids long. CDR3 amino acids: CASSLETSYTDTQYF.